This T cell receptor beta chain emerged from a study of blood T cell repertoires in COVID-19. Study summary: Nucleic acid was either cDNA or gDNA, and it came from T cells, B-cell-depleted T cells, or PBMCs.

Per the authors' pipeline: From reference gene primer amplification, estimates of nucleated cell counts were derived. The table came from immunoSEQ multiplex PCR; TCRdb's copy has only in-frame clones and leaves some out. V and J calls and clone size are given by that table; D and trimming were obtained from the DNA. The sample has around 190,000 clones; roughly 80% are singletons. This clone was recorded at least ten times. The CDR3 extends over 12 amino acids. The germline V gene encodes CDR1 SGDLS and CDR2 YYNGEE. Trimming removed 6 bases from V and 8 bases from J, with 14 bases in between. The sample was peripheral blood. The V and J genes are TRBV9 and TRBJ1-1; D possibly corresponds to TRBD1 (6 bases). This TCR was sampled from a woman aged 40 to 50 with COVID-19, enrolled during active disease. CDR3 bases: TGTGCCAGCACCACAGGGAGGGGAGAAGCTTTCTTT. Translated, it gives CASTTGRGEAFF.